The clone carrying this TCR beta chain is a singleton in its sample. Antigen: not known. At one boundary the junction diverges from the germline segment, which might be a read error. In the PCR, 60 Vbeta and 13 Jbeta primers were used. Assay: immunoSEQ multiplex PCR; the TCRdb copy retains only in-frame clones and omits some. The sample carries about 150,000 clones, 65% to 70% recorded once. This sample is part of a study of cytomegalovirus exposure and HLA in healthy donors. The CDR3 sequence is 15 residues long. CDR1 is MNHNS, CDR2 SASEGT, per germline. Study-level findings and limits: A previous analysis found most TCR beta V segments productive roughly 87% or roughly 30% of the time. High specificity and sensitivity for cytomegalovirus status were reported for the classifier. In a later analysis, CMV-associated beta chains were mostly HLA-associated, it appeared.

Sequenced material: PBMCs. The chain combines TRBV6-1 with TRBJ2-7; 8 bases agree with TRBD1. The sequence was obtained from a human donor in good health. The CDR3 coding sequence is TGTGCCAGCAGAGAAGTAACTGACAGGGGTCGCGAGCAGTACTTC. This encodes CASREVTDRGREQYF.